One sample yielded the 4 T cell receptor beta chains listed below, sequenced in a study of blood T cell repertoires in COVID-19. Measured with immunoSEQ multiplex PCR; TCRdb has only the in-frame clones, and not every one. The sample lists 200,000 to 300,000 clones; 86% were seen once. The sequencing sample was made of peripheral blood. The receptors were gathered from a man aged 25-45 years with active or convalescent COVID-19.

The rearrangement links TRBV3-1 (or the pseudogene TRBV3-2) to TRBJ1-6; 7 nucleotides align to TRBD1. The J segment lost 4 bases and the V segment lost 3 bases, leaving 3 bases of the junction unmatched. Germline CDR1 is LGHDT and CDR2 is YNNKEL (reference sequence). This CDR3 is built from 15 residues. In nucleotides, the CDR3 is TGTGCCAGCAGCCAGCCGGGACAGTATAATTCACCCCTCCACTTT. Residues: CASSQPGQYNSPLHF.

This rearrangement joins TRBV2 to TRBJ1-1; D may be TRBD1 (5 bases). The CDR3 has 11 residues. Trimming cost V 7 bases and J 11 bases, with 14 bases left between them. Germline V gene sequence: CDR1 SNHLY, CDR2 FYNNEI. The CDR3 coding sequence is TGTGCCAGCATCCAGGGATCGCCCGCTTTCTTT. The encoded protein is CASIQGSPAFF.

The chain uses TRBV27 and TRBJ2-3; TRBD1 matches 8 bases. From germline, CDR1 is MNHEY and CDR2 SMNVEV (reference sequence). The CDR3 covers 15 residues. V gave up 2 bases and J gave up 4 bases; unmatched junction bases: 5. The CDR3 sequence: CASSLEVTGADTQYF. CDR3 coding DNA: TGTGCCAGCAGTTTAGAGGTGACAGGGGCAGATACGCAGTATTTT.

V is TRBV19 and J is TRBJ2-6, with 7 nucleotides matching TRBD1. The CDR3 sequence is 18 residues long. The V gene end was trimmed by 4 bases and the J gene end by 4 bases; junction bases not matched to a gene: 13. Germline assignment: CDR1 LNHDA and CDR2 SQIVND (reference sequence). The CDR3 nucleotides read TGTGCCAGTAGTAGATGGACCAGGGGGTCTTCCGGGGCCAACGTCCTGACTTTC. It encodes CASSRWTRGSSGANVLTF.